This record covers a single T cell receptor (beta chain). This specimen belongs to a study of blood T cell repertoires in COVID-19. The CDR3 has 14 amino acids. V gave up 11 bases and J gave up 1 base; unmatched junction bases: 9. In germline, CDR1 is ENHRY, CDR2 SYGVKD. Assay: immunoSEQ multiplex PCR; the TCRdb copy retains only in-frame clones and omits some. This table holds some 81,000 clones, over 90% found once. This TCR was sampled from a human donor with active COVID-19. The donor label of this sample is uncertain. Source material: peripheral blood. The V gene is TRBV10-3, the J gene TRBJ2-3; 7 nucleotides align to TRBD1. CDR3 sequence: CASKTGTRTDTQYF. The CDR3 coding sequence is TGTGCCTCCAAGACAGGGACCCGCACAGATACGCAGTATTTT.